Sequencing of this TCR beta chain was carried out in a study of T-cell memory formation after mild COVID-19. After removal of 4 bases from V and 4 bases from J, the junction contained 7 bases not matched to a gene. Germline loops: CDR1 SGHRS, CDR2 YFSETQ. The CDR3 sequence is 14 residues long. Constant-segment primers and 5'RACE yielded cDNA libraries for TCR alpha and TCR beta, each carrying sample barcodes and UMIs. TCRdb redid the calling of the 5' RACE reads with MiXCR, one entry per CDR3 protein. The top ten hold 13% of the sample, which has a few hundred thousand distinct CDR3 sequences, around 28% seen once. A word on this clonotype: What it binds is not known.

Study observations and caveats: Day 15 to 85 contractors were CD4/CD8 balanced; later expanders leaned CD4+.

Source material: PBMCs or a T cell subset sorted from them (not recorded which). The V and J genes are TRBV5-1 and TRBJ1-1, with TRBD1 matching over 7 bases. This TCR came from an adult woman who had mild COVID-19 (a few samples of this study predate the infection). Cell type and time point are not known. The CDR3 sequence: CASSETGVVTEAFF. CDR3 DNA sequence: TGCGCCAGCAGCGAAACAGGGGTCGTCACTGAAGCTTTCTTT.